This is a list of T cell receptor beta chains from one sample in a study of blood T cell repertoires in COVID-19. Repertoires were generated with immunoSEQ multiplex PCR, while TCRdb's copy carries only in-frame clones and drops some. In the table there are some 700,000 clones, about 87% of which are singletons. The specimen was peripheral blood. These receptors came from a young woman with acute or convalescent COVID-19. Each CDR3 is given with its conserved first and last residue. A D gene is named only where the DNA matches it firmly. The listing skips clone size in some rows; elsewhere it reads once, few, many or a size class.

D gene: TRBD2; V gene: TRBV30; clone size: .; J gene: TRBJ2-3; CDR3 DNA: TGTGCCTGGAGCGGACTAGCGGGGACTAGGGATACGCAGTATTTT; CDR3 protein: CAWSGLAGTRDTQYF
D gene: .; V gene: TRBV11-2; clone size: .; J gene: TRBJ1-1; CDR3 DNA: TGTGCCAGCAGCTTTCTGGGGCTCTCGGATGAAGCTTTCTTT; CDR3 protein: CASSFLGLSDEAFF
D gene: TRBD1; V gene: TRBV28; clone size: .; J gene: TRBJ1-5; CDR3 DNA: TGTGCCAGCAGACAGGGGAATCAGCCCCAGCATTTT; CDR3 protein: CASRQGNQPQHF
D gene: .; V gene: TRBV5-1; clone size: .; J gene: TRBJ2-1; CDR3 DNA: TGCGCCAGCAGCTTGTCCTCCCGCTCCTACAATGAGCAGTTCTTC; CDR3 protein: CASSLSSRSYNEQFF
D gene: TRBD1; V gene: TRBV19; clone size: .; J gene: TRBJ1-5; CDR3 DNA: TGTGCCAGTAGTATAGATAGACAGGGGAGCCTTAGCAATCAGCCCCAGCATTTT; CDR3 protein: CASSIDRQGSLSNQPQHF
D gene: TRBD1; V gene: TRBV15; clone size: .; J gene: TRBJ2-7; CDR3 DNA: TGTGCCACCAGCAGAGCACGGTCAGGGGGCTACGAGCAGTACTTC; CDR3 protein: CATSRARSGGYEQYF
D gene: .; V gene: TRBV27; clone size: .; J gene: TRBJ2-7; CDR3 DNA: TGTGCCAGCAGTATCTACAGGGACTACGAGCAGTACTTC; CDR3 protein: CASSIYRDYEQYF
D gene: TRBD2; V gene: TRBV9; clone size: .; J gene: TRBJ2-7; CDR3 DNA: TGTGCCAGCAGCCCGACTAGCGGCAGCGAGCAGTACTTC; CDR3 protein: CASSPTSGSEQYF
D gene: .; V gene: TRBV11-2; clone size: once; J gene: TRBJ2-7; CDR3 DNA: TGTGCCAGCAGCCGAATCTCCGTGGACTCCGCCTACGAGCAGTACTTC; CDR3 protein: CASSRISVDSAYEQYF
D gene: .; V gene: TRBV5-4; clone size: .; J gene: TRBJ2-4; CDR3 DNA: TGTGCCAGCAGCCCCGGAGGGGACATTCAGTACTTC; CDR3 protein: CASSPGGDIQYF
D gene: TRBD1; V gene: TRBV6-1; clone size: few; J gene: TRBJ1-5; CDR3 DNA: TGTGCCAGCAGTGGAACTCTGGGACAGGCGATGCTAGTGTATCAGCCCCAGCATTTT; CDR3 protein: CASSGTLGQAMLVYQPQHF
D gene: .; V gene: TRBV9; clone size: .; J gene: TRBJ1-3; CDR3 DNA: TGTGCCAGCAGCGCGACAGGCGGGAACACCATATATTTT; CDR3 protein: CASSATGGNTIYF
D gene: TRBD1; V gene: TRBV19; clone size: .; J gene: TRBJ1-6; CDR3 DNA: TGTGCCAGTGGAAACTCAGGGGGCGCTGAGGCTTCACCCCTCCACTTT; CDR3 protein: CASGNSGGAEASPLHF
D gene: .; V gene: TRBV4-2; clone size: .; J gene: TRBJ1-4; CDR3 DNA: TGTGCCAGCAGCCATCGGAGGGGTTATATGAGTGAAAAACTGTTTTTT; CDR3 protein: CASSHRRGYMSEKLFF
D gene: .; V gene: TRBV6-2/TRBV6-3; clone size: .; J gene: TRBJ2-7; CDR3 DNA: TGTGCCAGCAGTTACTCGAGGACAGAGTCCTACGAGCAGTACTTC; CDR3 protein: CASSYSRTESYEQYF
D gene: .; V gene: TRBV5-8; clone size: .; J gene: TRBJ1-1; CDR3 DNA: TGTGCCAGCAGCGCCGCATTGGGGGCGGTGAGCACTGAAGCTTTCTTT; CDR3 protein: CASSAALGAVSTEAFF
D gene: .; V gene: TRBV5-8; clone size: .; J gene: TRBJ1-1; CDR3 DNA: TGTGCCAGCAGCTTGGTTCCGATGGCCACTGAAGCTTTCTTT; CDR3 protein: CASSLVPMATEAFF
D gene: TRBD1; V gene: TRBV15; clone size: .; J gene: TRBJ1-2; CDR3 DNA: TGTGCCACCAGCAGAGAGTTTGAGGGGGCGCTTATCTATGGCTACACCTTC; CDR3 protein: CATSREFEGALIYGYTF
D gene: .; V gene: TRBV5-4; clone size: .; J gene: TRBJ1-5; CDR3 DNA: TGTGCCAGCAGCTTGGCCACCAGACTCTTCGGGGGTCAGCCCCAGCATTTT; CDR3 protein: CASSLATRLFGGQPQHF
D gene: TRBD1; V gene: TRBV27; clone size: .; J gene: TRBJ1-5; CDR3 DNA: TGTGCCAGCAGTTTAAGGGGGCTCGTTCAGCCCCAGCATTTT; CDR3 protein: CASSLRGLVQPQHF
D gene: .; V gene: TRBV7-8; clone size: .; J gene: TRBJ1-6; CDR3 DNA: TGTGCCAGCAGCTTAGAAGCAGGGTCGGAGCTTGAGAGCTCACCCCTCCACTTT; CDR3 protein: CASSLEAGSELESSPLHF
D gene: .; V gene: TRBV7-2; clone size: .; J gene: TRBJ1-1; CDR3 DNA: TGTGCCAGCAGCTTTCATTTGGGGCAGAACACTGAAGCTTTCTTT; CDR3 protein: CASSFHLGQNTEAFF
D gene: TRBD1; V gene: TRBV29-1; clone size: .; J gene: TRBJ1-2; CDR3 DNA: TGCAGCGTTTCCGACAGGGTGAGCGATGGCTACACCTTC; CDR3 protein: CSVSDRVSDGYTF
D gene: .; V gene: TRBV12-5; clone size: .; J gene: TRBJ1-3; CDR3 DNA: TGTGCTAGTGGTCTAACCAGGGGATCGGGAAACACCATATATTTT; CDR3 protein: CASGLTRGSGNTIYF
D gene: TRBD1; V gene: TRBV6-1; clone size: .; J gene: TRBJ1-6; CDR3 DNA: TGTGCCAGCAGTGAAGCGCAAGGGGGCCATTCACCCCTCCACTTT; CDR3 protein: CASSEAQGGHSPLHF
D gene: .; V gene: TRBV11-1; clone size: .; J gene: TRBJ2-7; CDR3 DNA: TGTGCCAGCAGCCCCCTGCGGACAAGCCCCTACGAGCAGTACTTC; CDR3 protein: CASSPLRTSPYEQYF
D gene: TRBD1; V gene: TRBV5-1; clone size: .; J gene: TRBJ2-1; CDR3 DNA: TGCGCCAGCAGCTCGCCCGTACTAACAGGGGGCTACAATGAGCAGTTCTTC; CDR3 protein: CASSSPVLTGGYNEQFF
D gene: TRBD1; V gene: TRBV5-6; clone size: .; J gene: TRBJ2-6; CDR3 DNA: TGTGCCAGCAGCAGCTGGACAGGGGGCTCTGGGGCCAACGTCCTGACTTTC; CDR3 protein: CASSSWTGGSGANVLTF
D gene: TRBD1; V gene: TRBV5-1; clone size: .; J gene: TRBJ1-2; CDR3 DNA: TGCGCCAGCAGCCCCGGGGACAGCCACTATGGCTACACCTTC; CDR3 protein: CASSPGDSHYGYTF
D gene: .; V gene: TRBV12-3/TRBV12-4; clone size: .; J gene: TRBJ1-5; CDR3 DNA: TGTGCCAGCAGTTTAAATAACGGCAGGGCCCAGCATTTT; CDR3 protein: CASSLNNGRAQHF
D gene: .; V gene: TRBV6-5; clone size: .; J gene: TRBJ2-1; CDR3 DNA: TGTGCCAGCAGGTACTGGGGGACACCCCCCTACAATGAGCAGTTCTTC; CDR3 protein: CASRYWGTPPYNEQFF